These 12 T cell receptor beta chains were sequenced from one sample in a study of CD8+CD57+ T cells in acquired aplastic anemia. CD8+CD57+ cell expansion, shown by flow cytometry, had occurred in the patients selected for sequencing. The TCR beta profiling, which covered VDJ combination and CDR3 sequence, was carried out using genomic DNA as the template. One entry per CDR3 protein results from TCRdb running MiXCR on the reads. Among roughly 280,000 distinct CDR3 sequences listed, approximately 60% were seen once. What was sequenced was sorted CD4+, CD8+, or CD8+CD57+ T cells (not recorded which) from PBMCs. Receptor source: a human donor with aplastic anemia.

There are many counts of this clonotype. This sequence joins TRBV19 and TRBJ2-1; 16 bases map to TRBD2. There are 19 residues in the CDR3. Germline trimming cut 5 bases from V and 4 bases from J; bases unmatched to any gene: 11. In germline, CDR1 is LNHDA, CDR2 SQIVND (reference sequence). The chain's CDR3 is CASSSPGLAGGGPYNEQFF. The CDR3 bases are TGTGCCAGTAGTTCCCCGGGACTAGCGGGAGGGGGGCCTTACAATGAGCAGTTCTTC.

The rearrangement links TRBV3-1 to TRBJ1-2, with 8 bases identical to TRBD1. The trim removed 6 bases at V and 8 bases at J, leaving 5 bases unmatched. The CDR3 length is 12 residues. In germline, CDR1 is LGHDT, CDR2 YNNKEL (reference sequence). The CDR3: CASSQDRDGYTF. The CDR3 DNA follows: TGTGCCAGCAGTCAGGACAGGGACGGCTACACCTTC.

The V and J genes are TRBV7-6 and TRBJ2-1; perhaps TRBD2 as D (5 bases). The CDR3 loop spans 13 amino acids. Trimming took 5 bases from V and 10 from J, leaving 15 bases between them. Germline V gene data show CDR1 as SGHVS and CDR2 as FNYEAQ. CDR3 in DNA: TGTGCCAGCAGCCCCTTAGCGCCGCGGGAGCAGTTCTTC. Residues: CASSPLAPREQFF.

This clonotype was counted between two and nine times. The genes are TRBV20-1 and TRBJ1-2; tentatively, D is TRBD1 (5 bases). V lost 6 bases and J lost 7, with 18 bases in between. The CDR3 spans 13 residues. The V gene's germline CDR1 is DFQATT and CDR2 SNEGSKA (reference sequence). CDR3 protein: CSADSGQGGGYTF. DNA for the CDR3: TGCAGTGCCGACTCGGGGCAGGGCGGTGGCTACACCTTC.

J is TRBJ1-1 and V is TRBV6-5; D may be TRBD1 (6 bases). Germline CDR1 MNHEY, CDR2 SVGAGI. Trimming shortened V by 1 base and J by 3 bases, and 9 bases separated the two germline ends. The CDR3 extends over 14 amino acids. The chain's CDR3 is CASSYWDKDTEAFF. CDR3 nucleotide sequence: TGTGCCAGCAGTTACTGGGACAAGGACACTGAAGCTTTCTTT.

The genes are TRBV10-3 and TRBJ1-1; D call uncertain. V was clipped by 4 bases and J by 11 bases, with 11 bases between them. Germline V CDR1 and CDR2: ENHRY, SYGVKD. CDR3 length: 11 amino acids. In nucleotides, the CDR3 is TGTGCCATCAGTGCAGGAAGGAGCGCTTTCTTT. Amino acid sequence: CAISAGRSAFF.

In its sample, this clonotype was seen many times. This chain links TRBV7-9 with TRBJ2-5, with 8 bases identical to TRBD2. V lost 4 bases to trimming and J lost 4 bases; unmatched junction nucleotides: 8. This CDR3 has 15 residues. CDR1 is SEHNR and CDR2 is FQNEAQ in the germline V gene (reference sequence). CDR3 nucleotides: TGTGCCAGCAGCTATTCGGGGGGGCAGAGAGAGACCCAGTACTTC. Amino acid sequence: CASSYSGGQRETQYF.

In this sample, this clonotype turned up a few times. This chain links TRBV20-1 with TRBJ1-2, with 11 bases matching TRBD1. The germline V gene encodes CDR1 DFQATT and CDR2 SNEGSKA (reference sequence). This CDR3 contains 14 residues. V was clipped by 8 bases and J by 3 bases; unmatched bases: 8. CDR3 DNA sequence: TGCAGTACTACGGACAGGGGGCGGGACTATGGCTACACCTTC. Amino acid sequence: CSTTDRGRDYGYTF.

The chain couples TRBV20-1 to TRBJ2-4, with a tentative D call TRBD2 (5 bases). The CDR3 has 13 residues. The V and J ends lost 5 bases and 4 bases respectively, with 12 bases between them. Germline CDR1 and CDR2: DFQATT and SNEGSKA (reference sequence). The CDR3, as DNA: TGCAGTGCTGTAGGGTGGGAGAAAAACATTCAGTACTTC. It yields the protein CSAVGWEKNIQYF.

Remarks on this clonotype: The CDR3 does not end in the conserved phenylalanine or tryptophan, so this is likely a read error. The limits of the CDR3 on the DNA are not certain, so only TCRdb's listed CDR3 is given. CDR3 protein: CASRGTGGA. This sequence joins TRBV12-3 or TRBV12-4 and TRBJ2-1; the table assigns TRBD1, which was not confirmed against the DNA. The CDR3 extends over 9 residues, inclusive of both ends.

Remarks on this clonotype: At one end the junction does not follow the germline gene, possibly because of a read error. This chain links TRBV20-1 with TRBJ2-3, with 7 nucleotides matching TRBD1. This CDR3 spans 15 amino acids. Germline-derived CDR1 and CDR2 are DFQATT and SNEGSKA (reference sequence). The CDR3 bases are TGCAGTGCTAGAGATACAGTGGGTGGGACAGATATGCAGTATTTT. It translates to CSARDTVGGTDMQYF.

The chain's CDR3 is CSARDPKTASLGAGANVLTF. The CDR3 DNA is TGCAGTGCTAGAGATCCAAAAACAGCCTCCCTAGGGGCTGGGGCCAACGTCCTGACTTTC. The chain combines TRBV20-1 with TRBJ2-6; D perhaps matches TRBD1 (5 bases). Germline assignment: CDR1 DFQATT and CDR2 SNEGSKA (reference sequence). The V gene lost 0 bases and the J gene lost 2 bases, with 23 bases spanning the gap. The CDR3 spans 20 residues.